The next 32 T cell receptor beta chains were all read from a single sample in a study of shared clonotypes between healthy human individuals. Sequenced by immunoSEQ multiplex PCR; TCRdb stores in-frame clones only, minus some. Among about 110,000 clones listed, approximately 70% were seen once. The specimen sequenced was memory CD8+ T cells sorted from blood. Regarding subset: CD45RO+ cells pooled with CCR7-negative TemRA cells. These TCRs come from a woman aged 25 to 39 in good health.

The chain joins TRBV7-9 to TRBJ1-3; D gene unclear. CDR1 and CDR2 (germline): SEHNR, FQNEAQ (reference sequence). CDR3 size: 16 residues. Trimming cost V 4 bases and J 0 bases, with 13 bases left between them. In DNA, the CDR3 is TGTGCCAGCAGCTCGTCTCCCGAATACTCTGGAAACACCATATATTTT. It encodes CASSSSPEYSGNTIYF.

This clone came up once. J is TRBJ1-2 and V is TRBV6-6; D possibly corresponds to TRBD1 (5 bases). Germline V CDR1 and CDR2: MNHNY, SVGAGI (reference sequence). Trimming removed 7 bases at V and 4 bases at J, with 13 bases between. This CDR3 spans 13 amino acids. CDR3 sequence reads: CASKRWGRYGYTF. The CDR3 coding sequence is TGTGCCAGCAAGCGTTGGGGACGCTATGGCTACACCTTC.

V is TRBV6-1 and J is TRBJ1-3; TRBD1 aligns across 8 bases. The CDR3 consists of 14 residues. Losses at the gene ends were 3 bases for V and 4 bases for J; bases not matched to a gene: 2. Germline values: CDR1 MNHNS, CDR2 SASEGT. Here the CDR3 reads CASSDGQGGNTIYF. For the CDR3, the DNA is TGTGCCAGCAGTGACGGACAGGGCGGAAACACCATATATTTT.

The genes are TRBV5-1 and TRBJ1-1; D is undetermined. The CDR3 covers 14 residues. The germline V gene encodes CDR1 SGHRS and CDR2 YFSETQ. V lost 4 bases and J 1 base, leaving 11 bases between the germline ends. The CDR3 protein is CASSKGTANTEAFF. In nucleotides, the CDR3 is TGCGCCAGCAGCAAAGGAACCGCGAACACTGAAGCTTTCTTT.

This rearrangement joins TRBV13 to TRBJ2-5; TRBD1 aligns across 7 bases. This CDR3 comprises 15 residues. V trimming: 4 bases; J trimming: 2 bases; junction bases outside the gene matches: 7. Germline CDR1 PRHDT, CDR2 FYEKMQ (reference sequence). The CDR3 sequence: CASSSNRGIQETQYF. CDR3 sequence (DNA): TGTGCCAGCAGCTCGAACAGGGGAATACAAGAGACCCAGTACTTC.

This chain links TRBV19 with TRBJ2-1, with D perhaps matching TRBD2 (5 bases). The CDR3 covers 16 residues. The V gene lost 6 bases and the J gene lost 0 bases, with 15 bases spanning the gap. Germline CDR1 reads LNHDA; CDR2 reads SQIVND (reference sequence). The CDR3 region has the DNA TGTGCCAGTAGGCCATTAGTAGGGAGCTCCTACAATGAGCAGTTCTTC. Protein sequence: CASRPLVGSSYNEQFF.

V is TRBV30 and J is TRBJ1-6; TRBD1 is a possible D gene (5 bases). V was trimmed by 1 base and J by 6 bases, leaving 10 bases between them. The germline V gene has CDR1 GTSNPN and CDR2 SVGIG (reference sequence). The CDR3 runs to 14 residues. In DNA, the CDR3 is TGTGCCTGGAGTGGGCAGGGTTCTAATTCACCCCTCCACTTT. Translating it yields CAWSGQGSNSPLHF. Using reference TRBV30 and TRBJ1-6 for the parts outside the CDR3, the full variable domain is SQTIHQWPATLVQPVGSPLSLECTVEGTSNPNLYWYRQAAGRGLQLLFYSVGIGQISSEVPQNLSASRPQDRQFILSSKKLLLSDSGFYLCAWSGQGSNSPLHFGNGTRLTVT.

This clone has only a few counts. This chain uses TRBV30 with TRBJ2-7; D may match TRBD1 or TRBD2 (5 bases each). There are 14 residues in the CDR3. The germline V gene has CDR1 GTSNPN and CDR2 SVGIG (reference sequence). Trimming took off 0 bases at V and 3 bases at J, with 12 bases between the two ends. The CDR3 DNA sequence: TGTGCCTGGAGTGTTGGGGGAGCCGGCTACGAGCAGTACTTC. Translated: CAWSVGGAGYEQYF.

The chain links TRBV7-6 to TRBJ2-7; unclear D gene. Germline CDR1 reads SGHVS; CDR2 reads FNYEAQ. V gave up 3 bases and J gave up 5 bases, with 5 bases separating them. The CDR3 is made up of 11 amino acids. CDR3 bases: TGTGCCAGCAGCTTCTTAAACGAGCAGTACTTC. This sequence encodes CASSFLNEQYF.

The gene calls are TRBV4-1 and TRBJ2-2; TRBD2 aligns across 8 bases. Trimming took 0 bases from V and 9 from J; bases not matched to a gene: 15. The V gene's germline CDR1 is MGHRA and CDR2 YSYEKL. The CDR3 loop spans 18 amino acids. CDR3 bases: TGCGCCAGCAGCCAAGAGCGGGGCGGGAGGCTTCCTATAAGGGAGCTGTTTTTT. It is translated as CASSQERGGRLPIRELFF.

The chain carries TRBV7-9 and TRBJ2-7; 10 bases are a match to TRBD1. Germline trimming cut 5 bases from V and 2 bases from J; bases unmatched to any gene: 9. The CDR3 totals 16 residues. The germline V gene has CDR1 SEHNR and CDR2 FQNEAQ (reference sequence). DNA for the CDR3: TGTGCCAGCAGCCTCTTGGACAGGGGGACCCCCTACGAGCAGTACTTC. This codes for CASSLLDRGTPYEQYF.

This clone was seen many times. The chain has TRBV5-4 and TRBJ2-7, with 8 bases matching TRBD2. The CDR3 runs to 15 residues. Germline V gene lookup returns CDR1 SGHNT and CDR2 YYREEE (reference sequence). The ends lost 4 bases at V and 7 bases at J; junction bases unmatched: 13. The CDR3: CASSHTDIAGFEQYF. CDR3 in DNA: TGTGCCAGCAGCCACACGGATATAGCGGGGTTTGAGCAGTACTTC.

This clone appeared once. The gene calls are TRBV27 and TRBJ2-7, with 8 bases fitting TRBD1. Germline V gene lookup returns CDR1 MNHEY and CDR2 SMNVEV (reference sequence). The junction had 15 bases not matched to a gene; V was cut back by 7 bases and J by 4 bases. The CDR3 has 16 residues. The CDR3 region is CASKASDRVGIYEQYF. CDR3 in DNA: TGTGCCAGCAAGGCTTCGGACAGGGTGGGGATTTACGAGCAGTACTTC.

This rearrangement joins TRBV27 to TRBJ2-1; TRBD2 matches 11 bases. Unmatched junction bases numbered 8, after V lost 5 bases and J lost 5 bases. CDR1 and CDR2 (germline): MNHEY, SMNVEV (reference sequence). The CDR3 extends over 16 amino acids. The CDR3 nucleotides are TGTGCCAGCAGTCCCTCCCGACTAGCGGGAAACAATGAGCAGTTCTTC. Protein sequence: CASSPSRLAGNNEQFF.

The genes are TRBV28 and TRBJ1-1, with D possibly being TRBD1 (6 bases). The CDR3 consists of 14 residues. From germline, CDR1 is MDHEN and CDR2 SYDVKM. V lost 5 bases to trimming and J lost 7 bases, with 17 bases between them. The CDR3 DNA sequence: TGTGCCAGCAGTCCTCCGACAGGACCCCTTGAAGCTTTCTTT. Protein: CASSPPTGPLEAFF.

This CDR3 reads CASSLVVGRTEAFF. The CDR3 DNA reads TGTGCCAGCAGCTTGGTTGTAGGGCGGACTGAAGCTTTCTTT. The V gene is TRBV5-5, the J gene TRBJ1-1; D remains ambiguous. CDR3 length equals 14 residues. Trimming pared 0 bases from V and 5 bases from J, leaving 11 bases between. Germline CDR1 and CDR2: SGHKS and YYEKEE (reference sequence).

This chain connects TRBV5-1 to TRBJ2-2; D possibly corresponds to TRBD2 (6 bases). Between the trimmed V and J ends, which lost 8 bases and 1 base, there was a span of 9 bases. CDR1 is SGHRS and CDR2 is YFSETQ in the germline V gene. CDR3 length: 13 amino acids. The chain's CDR3 is CASPSVNTGELFF. The CDR3 DNA reads as TGCGCCAGTCCTAGCGTGAACACCGGGGAGCTGTTTTTT.

V and J are TRBV28 and TRBJ2-7, with D possibly TRBD2 on 6 matching bases. The germline V gene encodes CDR1 MDHEN and CDR2 SYDVKM. V was cut by 8 bases and J by 4 bases, with 12 bases left in between. CDR3 length equals 12 residues. CDR3 in DNA: TGTGCCAGCGGGGGACTTTGGTACGAGCAGTACTTC. Translated: CASGGLWYEQYF.

The chain has TRBV19 and TRBJ2-2; no clear D gene. Trimming left V 9 bases short and J 4 bases short, with 12 bases between. From germline, CDR1 is LNHDA and CDR2 SQIVND (reference sequence). CDR3 length: 13 residues. The CDR3 region has the DNA TGTGCCAGCTCAAGGTTAGGCACCGGGGAGCTGTTTTTT. Protein sequence: CASSRLGTGELFF.

This clone was detected only once. A much larger clone differs from this one at a single base, so this may be a read error. The chain links TRBV6-1 to TRBJ2-7; 11 positions match TRBD1. Per germline, CDR1 MNHNS and CDR2 SASEGT. The CDR3 spans 14 residues. Germline trimming cut 6 bases from V and 4 bases from J; bases unmatched to any gene: 5. The CDR3 loop is CASRPGTGGYEQYF. DNA of the CDR3: TGTGCCAGCAGACCCGGGACAGGGGGGTACGAGCAGTACTTC.

The V and J genes are TRBV11-2 and TRBJ2-5, with D perhaps TRBD2 (5 bases). Near its end, the DNA agrees better with TRBJ2-7, so the J call may be wrong. The CDR3 is 13 residues long. CDR1 and CDR2 from the germline V gene are SGHAT and FQNNGV. This chain's CDR3 is CASSSAGPYEQYF. DNA of the CDR3: TGTGCCAGCAGCTCGGCGGGCCCTTACGAGCAGTACTTC.

The V gene is TRBV4-1, the J gene TRBJ2-7, with no clear D. The CDR3 length is 16 residues. Trimming cost V 2 bases and J 6 bases, with 20 bases left between them. Germline-derived CDR1 and CDR2 are MGHRA and YSYEKL. The CDR3 DNA reads as TGCGCCAGCAGCCAAAGGCTGCCCCTGATCCTAGGCGAGCAGTACTTC. This gives the protein CASSQRLPLILGEQYF.

V usage is TRBV7-8 and J usage is TRBJ2-3; D not resolved. Germline-derived CDR1 and CDR2 are SGHVS and FQNEAQ. This CDR3 contains 16 residues. Trimming stripped 5 bases from V and 1 base from J, with 16 bases between. Written as DNA, the CDR3 is TGTGCCAGCAGCAGCTGGCATGGGGTTGGCACAGATACGCAGTATTTT. Its translation is CASSSWHGVGTDTQYF.

This sequence joins TRBV5-5 and TRBJ1-5; TRBD1 is a possible D gene (5 bases). The germline V gene encodes CDR1 SGHKS and CDR2 YYEKEE (reference sequence). There are 13 residues in the CDR3. Trimming took 8 bases from V and 6 from J, leaving 15 bases between them. The CDR3 here is CASSLWGAQPQHF. The CDR3 DNA reads TGTGCCAGTTCACTTTGGGGCGCTCAGCCCCAGCATTTT.

V usage is TRBV15 and J usage is TRBJ1-5, with D possibly being TRBD1 (6 bases). The CDR3 runs to 15 residues. Germline loops: CDR1 LNHNV, CDR2 YYDKDF (reference sequence). The germline V and J ends were trimmed by 6 bases and 1 base, with 13 bases remaining between them. This CDR3 is CATRYTGLSNQPQHF. The CDR3 coding sequence is TGTGCCACCAGATATACAGGGTTGAGCAATCAGCCCCAGCATTTT.

The genes are TRBV4-1 and TRBJ1-1; no clear D gene. V gave up 1 base and J gave up 1 base, with 13 bases separating them. Germline lookup yields CDR1 MGHRA and CDR2 YSYEKL. The CDR3 spans 16 residues. CDR3 protein: CASSQGRGRGNTEAFF. CDR3 nucleotide sequence: TGCGCCAGCAGCCAAGGTCGCGGACGGGGGAACACTGAAGCTTTCTTT.

This clone occurred a few times. A far larger clone lies a single base away; this is likely a read error. The chain employs TRBV6-4 and TRBJ2-1; 11 bases line up with TRBD1. Germline-derived CDR1 and CDR2 are MRHNA and SNTAGT. Germline trimming cut 3 bases from V and 6 bases from J; bases unmatched to any gene: 1. The CDR3 is made up of 14 amino acids. The CDR3 DNA reads TGTGCCAGCAGTGAGGGGACAGGGGGCAATGAGCAGTTCTTC. It specifies CASSEGTGGNEQFF.

This clone has a count of ten or more. The V call is TRBV4-1, the J call TRBJ2-1; 9 nucleotides align to TRBD2. Germline V gives CDR1 MGHRA, CDR2 YSYEKL. Trimming at V came to 4 bases and at J to 6 bases, leaving 10 bases not matched to a gene. This CDR3 has 16 residues. The CDR3 DNA reads as TGCGCCAGCAGCCCACCGACTAGCGGAGCCCGCAATGAGCAGTTCTTC. It specifies CASSPPTSGARNEQFF.

This clone was counted at least ten times. The CDR3 is CASSEHETGGNTEAFF. CDR3 DNA: TGTGCCAGCAGTGAACATGAGACAGGGGGGAACACTGAAGCTTTCTTT. The rearrangement uses TRBV6-1 and TRBJ1-1, with 9 bases lining up with TRBD1. V gave up 2 bases and J gave up 1 base; unmatched junction bases: 5. Looked up from germline, CDR1 is MNHNS and CDR2 is SASEGT. This CDR3 spans 16 amino acids.

The V call is TRBV18, the J call TRBJ1-5; possible D gene TRBD1, 6 bases. With 4 bases removed from V and 5 bases from J, the gap between germline ends came to 15 bases. This CDR3 comprises 15 residues. The germline gives CDR1 KGHSH, CDR2 LQKENI. CDR3 region: CASSLEDSSYQPQHF. CDR3 bases: TGTGCCAGCTCACTCGAGGACAGTTCGTATCAGCCCCAGCATTTT.

This clone was observed at least ten times. CDR3 in DNA: TGTGCCTGGAGCGCAGGGGAAAGGGAGACCCAGTACTTC. Amino acids: CAWSAGERETQYF. This chain links TRBV30 with TRBJ2-5, with D possibly being TRBD1 (6 bases). The CDR3 has 13 amino acids. Per germline, CDR1 GTSNPN and CDR2 SVGIG (reference sequence). The V gene lost 3 bases and the J gene lost 5 bases, with 13 bases spanning the gap. Based on the CDR3 plus reference TRBV30 and TRBJ2-5, the full variable domain is SQTIHQWPATLVQPVGSPLSLECTVEGTSNPNLYWYRQAAGRGLQLLFYSVGIGQISSEVPQNLSASRPQDRQFILSSKKLLLSDSGFYLCAWSAGERETQYFGPGTRLLVL.

A few counts support this clone. The chain combines TRBV25-1 with TRBJ2-7; 9 nucleotides match TRBD1. The trim removed 3 bases at V and 2 bases at J, leaving 5 bases unmatched. CDR1 is MGHDK and CDR2 is SYGVNS in the germline V gene. This CDR3 region has 15 residues. CDR3 sequence: CASSELGDRAYEQYF. In DNA form, the CDR3 reads TGTGCCAGCAGTGAGCTCGGGGACAGGGCCTACGAGCAGTACTTC.